Following are 32 T cell receptor beta chains from one sample sequenced in a study of blood T cell repertoires in COVID-19. Generated by immunoSEQ multiplex PCR, the TCRdb table keeps only in-frame clones and is missing some. The profile covers about 42,000 clones, with around 91% appearing a single time and 9.2% taken by the ten largest. The specimen sequenced was peripheral blood. The receptor set was obtained from a man in his fifties or sixties with active COVID-19.

The rearrangement links TRBV7-6 to TRBJ2-3, with 9 bases that match TRBD2. With 7 bases clipped from V and 7 bases from J, the junction kept 18 bases outside the gene matches. Germline-derived CDR1 and CDR2 are SGHVS and FNYEAQ. The CDR3 spans 17 residues. CDR3 nucleotide sequence: TGTGCCAGCAAATTAGCGGGAGAGGGATCCTGGCCAAATACGCAGTATTTT. Its protein product is CASKLAGEGSWPNTQYF.

CDR3 bases: TGTGCCAGCAGCCAAGATACTGCGAGCGGCACCGGGGAGCTGTTTTTT. Its translation: CASSQDTASGTGELFF. The V call is TRBV4-2, the J call TRBJ2-2; perhaps TRBD2 as D (5 bases). Per the germline V gene, CDR1 is LGHNA and CDR2 is YNFKEQ. The CDR3 consists of 16 residues. V lost 0 bases and J lost 4, with 12 bases in between.

This chain uses TRBV28 with TRBJ1-2; D is unclear. With 4 bases removed from V and 5 bases from J, the gap between germline ends came to 11 bases. The CDR3 is made up of 13 amino acids. Germline CDR1 reads MDHEN; CDR2 reads SYDVKM. Here the CDR3 DNA reads TGTGCCAGCAGTTCCGTGTCGGGATATGGCTACACCTTC. Encoded protein: CASSSVSGYGYTF.

V gene TRBV11-2 combines with J gene TRBJ2-1; 13 bases are shared with TRBD2. CDR3 length: 16 residues. V shed 8 bases and J 6 bases; nucleotides not matched to a gene: 10. The germline V gene has CDR1 SGHAT and CDR2 FQNNGV. CDR3 nucleotide sequence: TGTGCCAGCTCCGAAGAAAGGACTAGCGGGAGCAATGAGCAGTTCTTC. This translates into CASSEERTSGSNEQFF.

The chain is built from TRBV27 and TRBJ1-5, with D possibly being TRBD1 (5 bases). Trimming cost V 3 bases and J 6 bases, with 12 bases left between them. There are 14 residues in the CDR3. CDR1 and CDR2 from the germline V gene are MNHEY and SMNVEV (reference sequence). Here the CDR3 reads CASSLAGRGQPQHF. For the CDR3, the DNA is TGTGCCAGCAGTTTGGCAGGGCGCGGTCAGCCCCAGCATTTT.

V is TRBV28 and J is TRBJ1-5; the match to TRBD1 covers 7 bases. With 4 bases clipped from V and 4 bases from J, the junction kept 13 bases outside the gene matches. This CDR3 comprises 17 residues. Germline assignment: CDR1 MDHEN and CDR2 SYDVKM. The CDR3 reads CASSSPIRQGGNQPQHF. As DNA, the CDR3 is TGTGCCAGCAGTTCGCCGATTAGACAGGGAGGTAATCAGCCCCAGCATTTT.

The chain has TRBV11-2 and TRBJ2-1, with 8 bases matching TRBD1. The V segment lost 6 bases and the J segment 5 bases; nucleotides outside the gene matches: 9. This CDR3 is 15 amino acids long. CDR1 and CDR2 (germline): SGHAT, FQNNGV. This CDR3 is CASRTPGQVNNEQFF. In DNA, the CDR3 is TGTGCCAGCAGAACCCCGGGACAGGTTAACAATGAGCAGTTCTTC. Supplemented by reference TRBV11-2 and TRBJ2-1, the full variable domain reads EAGVAQSPRYKIIEKRQSVAFWCNPISGHATLYWYQQILGQGPKLLIQFQNNGVVDDSQLPKDRFSAERLKGVDSTLKIQPAKLEDSAVYLCASRTPGQVNNEQFFGPGTRLTVL.

This clone was detected only once. V and J are TRBV11-2 and TRBJ2-4; tentatively, D is TRBD2 (5 bases). Looked up from germline, CDR1 is SGHAT and CDR2 is FQNNGV. The CDR3 contains 11 residues. Between the trimmed V and J ends, which lost 2 bases and 12 bases, there was a span of 8 bases. CDR3 residues: CASSLRRDQYF. The DNA of the CDR3 is TGTGCCAGCAGCTTACGACGGGATCAGTACTTC.

The sample holds one count of this clone. The chain employs TRBV21-1 and TRBJ1-6; TRBD1 is taken as the D call from the table, unchecked against the DNA. TRBV21-1 is described as a pseudogene. The CDR3 runs 16 residues. The chain's CDR3 is CASSKAQVQGYAPLHF. For the CDR3, the DNA is TGTGCCAGCAGCAAAGCGCAGGTACAGGGGTACGCACCCCTCCACTTT.

The CDR3 loop is CASSVETGNSPLHF. In DNA, the CDR3 is TGTGCCAGCAGCGTAGAGACAGGGAATAGTCCCCTCCACTTT. The J gene is TRBJ1-6, the V gene TRBV9; 7 bases line up with TRBD1. Germline V lookup: CDR1 SGDLS, CDR2 YYNGEE. With V trimmed by 0 bases and J by 13 bases, 7 bases remained unmatched. CDR3 length equals 14 residues.

This clone was counted only a few times. Written as DNA, the CDR3 is TGTGCCAGCAGCTTTAGGACTTCCTACGAGCAGTACTTC. It codes for CASSFRTSYEQYF. The V call is TRBV5-6, the J call TRBJ2-7, with a weak D call TRBD2 (5 bases). Germline CDR1 and CDR2: SGHDT and YYEEEE. V was clipped by 2 bases and J by 1 base, with 7 bases between them. The CDR3 has 13 residues.

V usage is TRBV28 and J usage is TRBJ1-5; TRBD1 might be the D (5 bases). In germline, CDR1 is MDHEN, CDR2 SYDVKM. V shed 6 bases and J shed 3 bases, with 12 bases lying between them. CDR3 length: 14 residues. CDR3 bases: TGTGCCAGCAGCTCCCGGGGGATCAATCAGCCCCAGCATTTT. Its protein is CASSSRGINQPQHF.

V is TRBV3-1 (or the pseudogene TRBV3-2) and J is TRBJ2-5; 11 bases fit TRBD2. The germline gives CDR1 LGHDT, CDR2 YNNKEL (reference sequence). The CDR3 runs 16 residues. After removal of 2 bases from V and 4 bases from J, the junction contained 6 bases not matched to a gene. For the CDR3, the DNA is TGTGCCAGCAGCCAAACTAGCGGGAGTTGGGTAGAGACCCAGTACTTC. It codes for CASSQTSGSWVETQYF.

V gene TRBV10-3 combines with J gene TRBJ2-6; D is possibly TRBD1 (6 bases). CDR3 length equals 18 residues. Deletions cut 0 bases from V and 4 bases from J, with 16 bases between. The V gene's germline CDR1 is ENHRY and CDR2 SYGVKD. CDR3 loop: CAISESGQLSGGANVLTF. Written as DNA, the CDR3 is TGTGCCATCAGTGAGTCTGGACAGCTGTCGGGAGGGGCCAACGTCCTGACTTTC.

The chain couples TRBV28 to TRBJ2-3, with 9 nucleotides matching TRBD2. Germline CDR1 is MDHEN and CDR2 is SYDVKM. This CDR3 region has 19 residues. With V trimmed by 1 base and J by 2 bases, 13 bases remained unmatched. For the CDR3, the DNA is TGTGCCAGCAGTTTATCCCGGGGTCGAGCGGGAGGCTCCACAGATACGCAGTATTTT. It codes for CASSLSRGRAGGSTDTQYF.

The chain couples TRBV10-3 to TRBJ2-7, with 7 bases identical to TRBD1. CDR3 length: 14 amino acids. V lost 2 bases, J lost 4 bases, and 5 bases stayed unmatched. From germline, CDR1 is ENHRY and CDR2 SYGVKD. The CDR3 spells CAISEPGQRYEQYF. The CDR3 DNA reads TGTGCCATCAGTGAGCCGGGACAGCGGTACGAGCAGTACTTC.

The chain carries TRBV5-1 and TRBJ1-2, with 7 bases identical to TRBD1. J gave up 6 bases and V 4 bases, and 3 bases lay outside the gene matches. The CDR3 sequence is 12 residues long. The germline V gene encodes CDR1 SGHRS and CDR2 YFSETQ. The CDR3 DNA sequence: TGCGCCAGCAGCGTGCAGGGGGATGGCTACACCTTC. Its protein product is CASSVQGDGYTF.

This clone has more than one count but fewer than ten. J is TRBJ2-2 and V is TRBV2; possible D gene TRBD2, 6 bases. This CDR3 has 14 residues. The V gene lost 7 bases and the J gene lost 0 bases, with 9 bases spanning the gap. CDR1 is SNHLY, CDR2 FYNNEI, per germline. The CDR3 sequence is CASNGGTNTGELFF. The CDR3 region has the DNA TGTGCCAGCAACGGCGGGACGAACACCGGGGAGCTGTTTTTT.

Only one count was recorded for this clone. The chain carries TRBV19 and TRBJ2-1, with D perhaps matching TRBD2 (5 bases). V lost 5 bases, J lost 8 bases, and 22 bases lay in between. The CDR3 has 16 amino acids. Germline V lookup: CDR1 LNHDA, CDR2 SQIVND (reference sequence). CDR3 nucleotide sequence: TGTGCCAGTAGTTCCGCCTGGACTCTGAGAGGCGATGAGCAGTTCTTC. Amino acid sequence: CASSSAWTLRGDEQFF.

The chain combines TRBV3-1 (or the pseudogene TRBV3-2) with TRBJ2-3, with D tentatively TRBD2 (6 bases). CDR3 length equals 17 residues. Trimming removed 4 bases at V and 1 base at J, with 18 bases between. Germline CDR1 LGHDT, CDR2 YNNKEL (reference sequence). The chain's CDR3 is CASSPEDYRGGTDTQYF. The CDR3 coding sequence is TGTGCCAGCAGCCCTGAGGACTACCGAGGGGGCACAGATACGCAGTATTTT.

This chain links TRBV11-2 with TRBJ1-6, with 7 bases lining up with TRBD1. Germline CDR1 SGHAT, CDR2 FQNNGV. V shed 4 bases and J 11 bases; nucleotides not matched to a gene: 8. This CDR3 has 14 amino acids. For the CDR3, the DNA is TGTGCCAGCAGCTCTACCGGGACAGAAACACCCCTCCACTTT. This translates into CASSSTGTETPLHF. Supplemented by reference TRBV11-2 and TRBJ1-6, the full variable domain reads EAGVAQSPRYKIIEKRQSVAFWCNPISGHATLYWYQQILGQGPKLLIQFQNNGVVDDSQLPKDRFSAERLKGVDSTLKIQPAKLEDSAVYLCASSSTGTETPLHFGNGTRLTVT.

The V and J genes are TRBV19 and TRBJ1-4; 11 bases align to TRBD1. Germline V lookup: CDR1 LNHDA, CDR2 SQIVND (reference sequence). The CDR3 sequence is 15 residues long. The V gene end was trimmed by 6 bases and the J gene end by 7 bases; junction bases not matched to a gene: 7. As DNA, the CDR3 is TGTGCCAGTAGCAAACGGGACAGGGGGACTGAAAAACTGTTTTTT. It codes for CASSKRDRGTEKLFF.

CDR3 DNA: TGCGCCAGCAGCTTGGTTTCACTTGGGACCCAGTACTTC. Its translation: CASSLVSLGTQYF. This chain joins TRBV5-1 and TRBJ2-5; D not certain. This CDR3 comprises 13 residues. Germline lookup yields CDR1 SGHRS and CDR2 YFSETQ. V was clipped by 0 bases and J by 7 bases, with 10 bases between them.

This clone appeared once. The genes are TRBV6-5 and TRBJ1-2; D unresolved. V was pared by 7 bases and J by 8 bases, with 17 bases between. Germline lookup yields CDR1 MNHEY and CDR2 SVGAGI. CDR3 size: 13 residues. CDR3 loop: CASTPLGSLGYTF. In DNA form, the CDR3 reads TGTGCCAGCACCCCCCTGGGCAGCCTGGGCTACACCTTC.

This rearrangement joins TRBV30 to TRBJ1-1; D unresolved. The CDR3 is 13 amino acids. Germline lookup yields CDR1 GTSNPN and CDR2 SVGIG (reference sequence). V lost 2 bases, J lost 2 bases, and 9 bases lay in between. CDR3 DNA: TGTGCCTGGAGTCTAGAGAGAAACACTGAAGCTTTCTTT. It specifies CAWSLERNTEAFF.

This clone was detected a few times. The rearrangement links TRBV28 to TRBJ1-2, with 9 bases fitting TRBD1. The CDR3 extends over 14 amino acids. The V and J ends lost 6 bases and 4 bases, in that order; junction bases with no gene match: 6. The germline gives CDR1 MDHEN, CDR2 SYDVKM. The CDR3 nucleotides read TGTGCCAGCAGGAACAGGGGGCAGTCCTATGGCTACACCTTC. Its protein product is CASRNRGQSYGYTF.

The chain employs TRBV11-2 and TRBJ2-6, with 9 bases identical to TRBD1. The CDR3 is 16 amino acids. Germline loops: CDR1 SGHAT, CDR2 FQNNGV. V shed 5 bases, J shed 0 bases, and the junction held 2 bases outside the gene matches. The CDR3 spells CASSPQGASGANVLTF. The CDR3 DNA reads as TGTGCCAGCAGCCCACAGGGGGCCTCTGGGGCCAACGTCCTGACTTTC.

This chain links TRBV11-3 with TRBJ2-3; no clear D. The CDR3 loop spans 12 amino acids. Trimming left V 4 bases short and J 2 bases short, with 4 bases between. Looked up from germline, CDR1 is SGHNT and CDR2 is YENEEA. CDR3 in amino acids: CASSSSTDTQYF. The CDR3 DNA is TGTGCCAGCAGCTCCTCCACAGATACGCAGTATTTT. Using reference TRBV11-3 and TRBJ2-3 for the parts outside the CDR3, the full variable domain is EAGVVQSPRYKIIEKKQPVAFWCNPISGHNTLYWYLQNLGQGPELLIRYENEEAVDDSQLPKDRFSAERLKGVDSTLKIQPAELGDSAVYLCASSSSTDTQYFGPGTRLTVL.

The rearrangement uses TRBV9 and TRBJ1-5; 7 nucleotides match TRBD1. V was clipped by 4 bases and J by 4 bases; unmatched bases: 5. The CDR3 covers 14 residues. Per germline, CDR1 SGDLS and CDR2 YYNGEE. The CDR3, as DNA: TGTGCCAGCAGCCTCGGACAGGCAAATCAGCCCCAGCATTTT. Its translation: CASSLGQANQPQHF.

V gene TRBV5-1 combines with J gene TRBJ2-1; TRBD1 is a possible D gene (5 bases). The germline V gene encodes CDR1 SGHRS and CDR2 YFSETQ. The ends were cut back, 3 bases at V and 2 bases at J, with 15 bases in the middle. The CDR3 has 16 residues. This CDR3 is CASSSSILTAYNEQFF. In DNA, the CDR3 is TGCGCCAGCAGCTCTAGTATTTTGACAGCCTACAATGAGCAGTTCTTC. Full variable domain (remainder filled in from reference TRBV5-1 and TRBJ2-1): KAGVTQTPRYLIKTRGQQVTLSCSPISGHRSVSWYQQTPGQGLQFLFEYFSETQRNKGNFPGRFSGRQFSNSRSEMNVSTLELGDSALYLCASSSSILTAYNEQFFGPGTRLTVL.

The rearrangement links TRBV4-1 to TRBJ2-7, with D hard to call. Germline V gives CDR1 MGHRA, CDR2 YSYEKL. V was shortened by 1 base and J by 0 bases, with 22 bases between the two germline ends. The length of the CDR3 is 19 residues. CDR3: CASSQAVVVQDFPSYEQYF. DNA for the CDR3: TGCGCCAGCAGCCAAGCGGTGGTCGTCCAGGATTTTCCCTCCTACGAGCAGTACTTC.

The V and J genes are TRBV6-2 or TRBV6-3 and TRBJ1-4; maybe TRBD1 (5 bases). The V and J ends lost 2 bases and 5 bases respectively, with 12 bases between them. The CDR3 has 15 amino acids. CDR1 and CDR2 (germline): MNHEY, SVGEGT. CDR3 residues: CASSYGGDWNEKLFF. In DNA, the CDR3 is TGTGCCAGCAGTTACGGAGGGGACTGGAATGAAAAACTGTTTTTT.